The 23 T cell receptor beta chains in this list originate from one sample, sequenced in a study of blood T cell repertoires in COVID-19. Libraries were prepared by immunoSEQ multiplex PCR; TCRdb keeps only in-frame clonotypes and omits some of them. The sample lists around 250,000 clones, roughly 88% occurring once. The sequenced sample was PBMCs or T cells enriched from blood (not recorded which). These receptors were collected from a woman between 40 and 50 years old who had been exposed to COVID-19.

This clone appeared once. The J gene is TRBJ2-7, the V gene TRBV10-3; 8 bases map to TRBD1. V trimming: 2 bases; J trimming: 0 bases; junction bases outside the gene matches: 3. The CDR3 has 15 residues. Germline V CDR1 and CDR2: ENHRY, SYGVKD. CDR3 amino acids: CAISETGGSSYEQYF. CDR3 in DNA: TGTGCCATCAGTGAGACAGGGGGTAGCTCCTACGAGCAGTACTTC.

The rearrangement joins TRBV5-1 to TRBJ2-3; 7 positions agree with TRBD1. The V gene end was trimmed by 4 bases and the J gene end by 4 bases; junction bases not matched to a gene: 6. The CDR3 has 14 residues. Germline V gene data show CDR1 as SGHRS and CDR2 as YFSETQ. The CDR3 nucleotides are TGCGCCAGCAGCAAAGGACAGGCCCCAGATACGCAGTATTTT. Translated, it gives CASSKGQAPDTQYF.

This chain uses TRBV18 with TRBJ2-5; 8 bases are a match to TRBD2. Germline V CDR1 and CDR2: KGHSH, LQKENI. Trimming removed 0 bases from V and 4 bases from J; junction bases left unmatched: 1. There are 14 residues in the CDR3. CDR3 in amino acids: CASSPPGLGETQYF. The CDR3 DNA reads as TGTGCCAGCTCACCACCGGGACTAGGAGAGACCCAGTACTTC.

This clone showed up just once. The rearrangement joins TRBV7-3 to TRBJ2-1; TRBD2 matches 13 bases. CDR1 and CDR2 from the germline V gene are SGHTA and FQGTGA. CDR3 length equals 16 residues. With 5 bases clipped from V and 4 bases from J, the junction kept 5 bases outside the gene matches. CDR3 DNA: TGTGCCAGCAGCCCAGGGACTAGCGGGGAGTACAATGAGCAGTTCTTC. It codes for CASSPGTSGEYNEQFF.

This chain joins TRBV27 and TRBJ2-7; 10 bases agree with TRBD1. The germline gives CDR1 MNHEY, CDR2 SMNVEV (reference sequence). J lost 4 bases, V lost 6 bases, and 9 bases had no gene match. This CDR3 has 15 residues. DNA of the CDR3: TGTGCCAGCAGGAGGGGGACAGGGGTTATTTACGAGCAGTACTTC. Encoded protein: CASRRGTGVIYEQYF.

This clone was detected a few times. Sequence at one end of the junction differs from germline and may be a read error. The rearrangement joins TRBV5-1 to TRBJ2-4; the match to TRBD1 covers 9 bases. CDR1 and CDR2 from the germline V gene are SGHRS and YFSETQ. The CDR3 contains 15 residues. The CDR3 DNA sequence: TGTGCCAGCAGCTTGGGTGGACAGGGGAAGAACATTCAGTACTTC. Protein sequence: CASSLGGQGKNIQYF.

This clone was counted between two and nine times. V is TRBV28 and J is TRBJ2-7; the match to TRBD2 covers 7 bases. CDR1 MDHEN and CDR2 SYDVKM come from the germline V gene. Trimming removed 2 bases from V and 0 bases from J; junction bases left unmatched: 4. The CDR3 covers 15 residues. The CDR3, as DNA: TGTGCCAGCAGTTTAGCCAGCGGGGCCTCCTACGAGCAGTACGTC. This sequence encodes CASSLASGASYEQYV.

This chain connects TRBV7-9 to TRBJ2-4, with D perhaps TRBD1 (6 bases). Germline CDR1 reads SEHNR; CDR2 reads FQNEAQ (reference sequence). V shed 5 bases and J shed 0 bases, with 17 bases lying between them. The CDR3 contains 17 residues. The CDR3 region is CASSRLRDNLAKNIQYF. The CDR3 coding sequence is TGTGCCAGCAGCCGTCTCCGGGACAACCTAGCCAAAAACATTCAGTACTTC.

The rearrangement uses TRBV2 and TRBJ2-1, with 14 bases identical to TRBD2. Losses at the gene ends were 6 bases for V and 7 bases for J; bases not matched to a gene: 5. The CDR3 is 15 residues long. Germline V CDR1 and CDR2: SNHLY, FYNNEI. The CDR3 DNA sequence: TGTGCCAGCAGAGGGACTAGCGGGAGTCTTAATGAGCAGTTCTTC. This codes for CASRGTSGSLNEQFF.

The chain links TRBV7-2 to TRBJ1-5; no firm D call. Per the germline V gene, CDR1 is SGHTA and CDR2 is FQGNSA. Trimming took off 1 base at V and 6 bases at J, with 13 bases between the two ends. This CDR3 has 15 amino acids. The CDR3, as DNA: TGTGCCAGCAGCTTAGATCGTCTCGTCGGTCAGCCCCAGCATTTT. This sequence encodes CASSLDRLVGQPQHF.

The chain joins TRBV28 to TRBJ2-7; 7 bases map to TRBD2. The CDR3 totals 15 residues. V shed 5 bases, J shed 0 bases, and the junction held 7 bases outside the gene matches. CDR1 is MDHEN and CDR2 is SYDVKM in the germline V gene. The CDR3 spells CASSAWGGSSYEQYF. The CDR3 DNA is TGTGCCAGCAGTGCCTGGGGGGGGAGCTCCTACGAGCAGTACTTC.

Only a few counts were recorded for this clone. The chain uses TRBV7-3 and TRBJ2-1, with a possible D match to TRBD2 (5 bases). This CDR3 contains 14 residues. Trimming stripped 5 bases from V and 4 bases from J, with 12 bases between. Germline V CDR1 and CDR2: SGHTA, FQGTGA. The CDR3 DNA reads TGTGCCAGCAGCCGCCCCAGCGGATACAATGAGCAGTTCTTC. It translates to CASSRPSGYNEQFF.

The chain uses TRBV2 and TRBJ1-3; no definite D call. The CDR3 consists of 12 residues. The germline gives CDR1 SNHLY, CDR2 FYNNEI. The V and J ends lost 10 bases and 4 bases respectively, with 11 bases between them. Here the CDR3 DNA reads TGTGCCACAGCCCGCGGGGGAAACACCATATATTTT. It is translated as CATARGGNTIYF.

This rearrangement joins TRBV9 to TRBJ2-2; 8 nucleotides line up with TRBD1. The V and J ends lost 7 bases and 3 bases, in that order; junction bases with no gene match: 2. Germline V lookup: CDR1 SGDLS, CDR2 YYNGEE. The CDR3 runs 13 residues. The CDR3 spells CASVQGDTGELFF. CDR3 sequence (DNA): TGTGCCAGCGTACAGGGGGACACCGGGGAGCTGTTTTTT. The entire variable domain, with the rest obtained from reference TRBV9 and TRBJ2-2, is as follows: DSGVTQTPKHLITATGQRVTLRCSPRSGDLSVYWYQQSLDQGLQFLIQYYNGEERAKGNILERFSAQQFPDLHSELNLSSLELGDSALYFCASVQGDTGELFFGEGSRLTVL.

The rearrangement uses TRBV29-1 and TRBJ2-1, with 9 bases that match TRBD2. There are 14 residues in the CDR3. J lost 6 bases, V lost 2 bases, and 5 bases had no gene match. CDR1 and CDR2 (germline): SQVTM, ANQGSEA. The DNA for the CDR3 is TGCAGCGTTGAAATGCGGGAGGGCCGCAATGAGCAGTTCTTC. Its translation: CSVEMREGRNEQFF.

The rearrangement uses TRBV29-1 and TRBJ2-1, with 7 bases fitting TRBD2. V lost 3 bases to trimming and J lost 9 bases; unmatched junction nucleotides: 14. The CDR3 is made up of 15 amino acids. CDR1 and CDR2 from the germline V gene are SQVTM and ANQGSEA. CDR3 amino acids: CSVDSSGGPVGEQFF. As DNA, the CDR3 is TGCAGCGTTGATTCGTCGGGGGGTCCGGTAGGTGAGCAGTTCTTC.

CDR3 in amino acids: CAISDGTLRDNEQFF. The CDR3 coding sequence is TGTGCCATCAGTGATGGGACTCTACGAGACAATGAGCAGTTCTTC. The chain is built from TRBV10-3 and TRBJ2-1, with D possibly TRBD2 on 6 matching bases. The CDR3 is 15 residues long. Germline lookup yields CDR1 ENHRY and CDR2 SYGVKD. Trimming shortened V by 3 bases and J by 5 bases, and 14 bases separated the two germline ends.

The V gene is TRBV30, the J gene TRBJ1-6; D remains ambiguous. In germline, CDR1 is GTSNPN, CDR2 SVGIG (reference sequence). The ends were cut back, 0 bases at V and 0 bases at J, with 9 bases in the middle. This CDR3 comprises 16 residues. The CDR3 region has the DNA TGTGCCTGGAGTGTCGGACGGGACTCCTATAATTCACCCCTCCACTTT. This codes for CAWSVGRDSYNSPLHF.

The chain recombines TRBV2 with TRBJ1-3; no clear D. The V gene's germline CDR1 is SNHLY and CDR2 FYNNEI. The CDR3 runs 14 residues. V was trimmed by 6 bases and J by 4 bases, leaving 13 bases between them. CDR3 sequence reads: CASSVGVWGNTIYF. CDR3 DNA: TGTGCCAGCAGCGTAGGAGTATGGGGAAACACCATATATTTT.

CDR3 in DNA: TGTGCCAGCAGCGTGACAGGGAATTATGGCTACACCTTC. Its protein product is CASSVTGNYGYTF. The rearrangement joins TRBV13 to TRBJ1-2, with 7 positions matching TRBD1. CDR1 and CDR2 (germline): PRHDT, FYEKMQ (reference sequence). This CDR3 has 13 residues. V trimming: 5 bases; J trimming: 5 bases; junction bases outside the gene matches: 5. Variable domain in full (rest from reference TRBV13 and TRBJ1-2): AAGVIQSPRHLIKEKRETATLKCYPIPRHDTVYWYQQGPGQDPQFLISFYEKMQSDKGSIPDRFSAQQFSDYHSELNMSSLELGDSALYFCASSVTGNYGYTFGSGTRLTVV.

This clone was observed a handful of times. The chain joins TRBV7-2 to TRBJ1-1; D remains ambiguous. The ends were cut back, 3 bases at V and 1 base at J, with 12 bases in the middle. CDR1 and CDR2 (germline): SGHTA, FQGNSA. The CDR3 spans 15 residues. The CDR3 bases are TGTGCCAGCAGCTTGGCTTGGGCTGCGAACACTGAAGCTTTCTTT. This translates into CASSLAWAANTEAFF.

This sequence joins TRBV27 and TRBJ2-7; 8 nucleotides align to TRBD1. CDR1 is MNHEY, CDR2 SMNVEV, per germline (reference sequence). CDR3 length: 14 amino acids. Unmatched junction bases numbered 5, after V lost 4 bases and J lost 3 bases. CDR3 sequence: CASSSYRGSYEQYF. Written as DNA, the CDR3 is TGTGCCAGCAGTTCCTACAGGGGGAGCTACGAGCAGTACTTC.

This clone was counted a single time. V and J are TRBV28 and TRBJ1-4; the match to TRBD1 covers 8 bases. V gave up 6 bases and J gave up 8 bases; unmatched junction bases: 11. Germline V lookup: CDR1 MDHEN, CDR2 SYDVKM. CDR3 length: 15 residues. This CDR3 reads CASSWSGGRGEKLFF. Here the CDR3 DNA reads TGTGCCAGCAGCTGGTCAGGGGGCCGGGGGGAAAAACTGTTTTTT.